The next 22 T cell receptor beta chains were all read from a single sample in a study of graft-versus-host responses after intestinal transplantation. The protocol was immunoSEQ multiplex PCR, while the TCRdb copy is restricted to in-frame clones and leaves out a portion. The sample records about 54,000 clones, about 90% being singletons. The sequencing here drew on PBMCs, taken approximately 97 weeks after intestinal transplant. Source of these receptors: a human patient who received an intestinal transplant, so some T cells may come from the graft donor.

This clone was observed a handful of times. The gene calls are TRBV18 and TRBJ2-7, with 8 bases matching TRBD1. Germline trimming cut 5 bases from V and 6 bases from J; bases unmatched to any gene: 9. Germline CDR1 and CDR2: KGHSH and LQKENI. There are 14 residues in the CDR3. The chain's CDR3 is CASSGTGGIGEQYF. The CDR3 bases are TGTGCCAGCTCAGGAACAGGGGGGATCGGCGAGCAGTACTTC.

The chain is built from TRBV2 and TRBJ2-7, with D tentatively TRBD2 (5 bases). Germline V gene lookup returns CDR1 SNHLY and CDR2 FYNNEI. There are 11 residues in the CDR3. Trimming removed 8 bases at V and 6 bases at J, with 11 bases between. DNA of the CDR3: TGTGCCAGCGGGCTTGGGAGCGAGCAGTACTTC. Its translation: CASGLGSEQYF.

The chain is built from TRBV19 and TRBJ1-2, with no clear D. The CDR3 has 16 amino acids. The ends were cut back, 4 bases at V and 4 bases at J, with 19 bases in the middle. CDR1 and CDR2 from the germline V gene are LNHDA and SQIVND (reference sequence). CDR3 sequence reads: CASSRSVLLVSYGYTF. The CDR3 nucleotides are TGTGCCAGTAGTAGGTCAGTTCTTCTGGTGAGCTATGGCTACACCTTC.

The chain couples TRBV11-2 to TRBJ1-6; tentative D call: TRBD1 (5 bases). The germline CDR1 and CDR2 sequences are SGHAT and FQNNGV. This CDR3 spans 17 amino acids. The V end lost 5 bases, the J end lost 8 bases, and 22 bases lay between the germline ends. The DNA for the CDR3 is TGTGCCAGCAGCCCCTACCAGGGCCGGGAGTTTGATTCACCCCTCCACTTT. Encoded protein: CASSPYQGREFDSPLHF.

The chain combines TRBV5-1 with TRBJ1-1, with D perhaps TRBD1 (6 bases). Trimming took 0 bases from V and 6 from J, leaving 18 bases between them. The CDR3 spans 16 residues. Germline values: CDR1 SGHRS, CDR2 YFSETQ. CDR3 in amino acids: CASSLGGTGLGAEAFF. The CDR3 DNA is TGCGCCAGCAGCTTGGGGGGAACAGGGCTCGGGGCTGAAGCTTTCTTT.

This chain joins TRBV4-2 and TRBJ2-7, with 7 bases identical to TRBD2. J was trimmed by 6 bases and V by 0 bases; bases with no gene match: 8. Germline lookup yields CDR1 LGHNA and CDR2 YNFKEQ. This CDR3 is built from 15 residues. CDR3 nucleotide sequence: TGTGCCAGCAGCCAAGAGATGGGAGGGGCGGGCGAGCAGTACTTC. Translating gives CASSQEMGGAGEQYF.

V gene TRBV4-1 combines with J gene TRBJ2-3; 8 positions match TRBD1. The CDR3 spans 18 residues. Germline-derived CDR1 and CDR2 are MGHRA and YSYEKL. Trimming at V came to 2 bases and at J to 2 bases, leaving 12 bases not matched to a gene. The CDR3 bases are TGCGCCAGCAGCCAAAGCTACCAACAGGGGGGATACACAGATACGCAGTATTTT. It codes for CASSQSYQQGGYTDTQYF.

This clone showed up just a few times. A read error may produce the germline difference seen at one junction end. The V gene is TRBV7-9, the J gene TRBJ1-1; D is possibly TRBD1 (6 bases). This CDR3 region has 12 residues. CDR1 is SEHNR and CDR2 is FQNEAQ in the germline V gene (reference sequence). This CDR3 reads CASTQDSFESFF. In DNA form, the CDR3 reads TGTGCCAGCACCCAGGACAGTTTTGAATCTTTCTTT.

The chain employs TRBV7-9 and TRBJ1-5; D is undetermined. Germline V CDR1 and CDR2: SEHNR, FQNEAQ (reference sequence). Between the trimmed V and J ends, which lost 3 bases and 2 bases, there was a span of 8 bases. The CDR3 totals 14 residues. This chain's CDR3 is CASSLKGGNQPQHF. CDR3 DNA sequence: TGTGCCAGCAGCTTGAAGGGAGGCAATCAGCCCCAGCATTTT. The variable domain in full, with the rest retrieved from reference TRBV7-9 and TRBJ1-5, is DTGVSQNPRHKITKRGQNVTFRCDPISEHNRLYWYRQTLGQGPEFLTYFQNEAQLEKSRLLSDRFSAERPKGSFSTLEIQRTEQGDSAMYLCASSLKGGNQPQHFGDGTRLSIL.

V is TRBV6-5 and J is TRBJ2-5; 9 bases are shared with TRBD1. The junction had 10 bases not matched to a gene; V was cut back by 4 bases and J by 7 bases. CDR3 length: 15 amino acids. CDR1 and CDR2 from the germline V gene are MNHEY and SVGAGI. The CDR3 DNA reads TGTGCCAGCAGTTTCTCGGGACAGGGTCTGGGGACCCAGTACTTC. It specifies CASSFSGQGLGTQYF.

The gene calls are TRBV18 and TRBJ1-5, with TRBD1 matching over 11 bases. The CDR3 has 16 residues. Per germline, CDR1 KGHSH and CDR2 LQKENI. V lost 6 bases to trimming and J lost 1 base; unmatched junction nucleotides: 5. CDR3 bases: TGTGCCAGCTCCCAAGGGACAGGGGGAAGCAATCAGCCCCAGCATTTT. It codes for CASSQGTGGSNQPQHF.

V gene TRBV18 combines with J gene TRBJ1-1; D gene uncertain. Germline values: CDR1 KGHSH, CDR2 LQKENI. V was clipped by 0 bases and J by 1 base, with 3 bases between them. The CDR3 spans 13 residues. CDR3: CASSPPQNTEAFF. The CDR3 bases are TGTGCCAGCTCACCACCCCAGAACACTGAAGCTTTCTTT.

This rearrangement joins TRBV6-5 to TRBJ2-7, with 8 bases aligning to TRBD2. Germline CDR1 and CDR2: MNHEY and SVGAGI. V shed 8 bases and J 3 bases; nucleotides not matched to a gene: 12. The CDR3 covers 15 residues. CDR3 coding DNA: TGTGCCAGCTCACTCACGGGGGGGAGTAGCTACGAGCAGTACTTC. It codes for CASSLTGGSSYEQYF.

The chain carries TRBV7-5 and TRBJ2-7; TRBD1 is the table's D call and was not checked against the DNA. TRBV7-5 is marked as a pseudogene. CDR3 length: 15 amino acids. The DNA of the CDR3 is TGTGTCAGAAGCTTAAAGCAACAGGGCTGTTACGAGCAGTACTTC. Its translation is CVRSLKQQGCYEQYF.

The chain has TRBV11-2 and TRBJ2-7; D possibly uses TRBD1 or TRBD2 (5 bases each). Germline CDR1 reads SGHAT; CDR2 reads FQNNGV. There are 13 residues in the CDR3. Trimming pared 5 bases from V and 2 bases from J, leaving 10 bases between. The CDR3, as DNA: TGTGCCAGCAGCGCCGGGACGGCCTACGAGCAGTACTTC. Protein sequence: CASSAGTAYEQYF.

This clone appeared a single time. The CDR3 protein is CASSLAEPSTDTQYF. The CDR3 DNA reads as TGTGCCAGCAGTCTAGCGGAGCCTAGCACAGATACGCAGTATTTT. The rearrangement links TRBV6-1 to TRBJ2-3; 7 bases are a match to TRBD2. In germline, CDR1 is MNHNS, CDR2 SASEGT. V lost 5 bases to trimming and J lost 0 bases; unmatched junction nucleotides: 5. This CDR3 comprises 15 residues.

The chain recombines TRBV6-1 with TRBJ2-1; possibly TRBD2 for D (6 bases). CDR1 is MNHNS and CDR2 is SASEGT in the germline V gene. Trimming shortened V by 3 bases and J by 7 bases, and 16 bases separated the two germline ends. The CDR3 runs to 15 residues. The CDR3 DNA is TGTGCCAGCAGTGACTTGGGGACTCCCACTAATGAGCAGTTCTTC. Translated, it gives CASSDLGTPTNEQFF.

The chain is built from TRBV5-4 and TRBJ2-1; TRBD2 agrees at 7 bases. The CDR3 is 17 residues long. Trimming removed 4 bases from V and 4 bases from J; junction bases left unmatched: 14. Germline CDR1 reads SGHNT; CDR2 reads YYREEE (reference sequence). The CDR3, as DNA: TGTGCCAGCAGCGGAGGCCCTAACGGGGGGTCTTACAATGAGCAGTTCTTC. This gives the protein CASSGGPNGGSYNEQFF. Complete variable domain (other parts from reference TRBV5-4 and TRBJ2-1): ETGVTQSPTHLIKTRGQQVTLRCSSQSGHNTVSWYQQALGQGPQFIFQYYREEENGRGNFPPRFSGLQFPNYSSELNVNALELDDSALYLCASSGGPNGGSYNEQFFGPGTRLTVL.

The genes are TRBV5-3 and TRBJ2-1; possible D gene TRBD2, 6 bases. TRBV5-3 is an open reading frame whose function is uncertain. The V end lost 5 bases, the J end lost 0 bases, and 24 bases lay between the germline ends. This CDR3 is built from 19 residues. The CDR3 region has the DNA TGTGCCAGAAGACGGCCCCGACAACTTTGGGGACTCTCCTACAATGAGCAGTTCTTC. Translated: CARRRPRQLWGLSYNEQFF.

The rearrangement uses TRBV9 and TRBJ2-1, with D perhaps assigned TRBD1 or TRBD2 (6 bases each). Germline lookup yields CDR1 SGDLS and CDR2 YYNGEE. V was shortened by 0 bases and J by 0 bases, with 10 bases between the two germline ends. The CDR3 runs to 16 residues. The CDR3 protein is CASSVGGASSYNEQFF. The CDR3 nucleotides read TGTGCCAGCAGCGTAGGGGGGGCCAGCTCCTACAATGAGCAGTTCTTC.

The V and J genes are TRBV18 and TRBJ1-5; weak D call: TRBD1 (5 bases). Germline V gene lookup returns CDR1 KGHSH and CDR2 LQKENI. V was shortened by 2 bases and J by 4 bases, with 18 bases between the two germline ends. The CDR3 has 17 amino acids. The CDR3 loop reads CASSPRGTSRGNQPQHF. CDR3 nucleotides: TGTGCCAGCTCACCAAGGGGTACGTCAAGAGGAAATCAGCCCCAGCATTTT.

This clone was seen just once. The CDR3 nucleotides are TGCGCCAGCAGCCCGGGGGGACAGCTCAGCTCCTATAATTCACCCCTCCACTTT. It translates to CASSPGGQLSSYNSPLHF. The V and J genes are TRBV5-1 and TRBJ1-6; 7 positions match TRBD1. In germline, CDR1 is SGHRS, CDR2 YFSETQ. V lost 4 bases to trimming and J lost 0 bases; unmatched junction nucleotides: 10. The length of the CDR3 is 18 residues.